One and the same sample provided the 21 T cell receptor beta chains below, sequenced in a study of molecular identifiers for immune sequencing clone quantification. TCRdb passed the PCR reads through MiXCR, listing each CDR3 protein once. This table holds 600,000 to 650,000 distinct CDR3 sequences, about 20% found once. The material sequenced was naive CD8+ T cells from blood, with Jurkat cell RNA spiked in. Subset indicated: FACS-sorted CD8+CD4-CCR7+CD45RA+ naive T cells. Receptors were obtained from a human donor in good health. Some libraries in this study had Jurkat cell RNA spiked in.

This clonotype came up many times. This sequence joins TRBV25-1 and TRBJ1-1, with D possibly TRBD1 on 6 matching bases. CDR1 is MGHDK, CDR2 SYGVNS, per germline. This CDR3 spans 16 amino acids. V lost 5 bases and J lost 0, with 16 bases in between. Here the CDR3 reads CASSNFGRDMNTEAFF. CDR3 nucleotides: TGTGCCAGCAGTAATTTCGGACGGGACATGAACACTGAAGCTTTCTTT.

This clonotype came up many times. CDR3 sequence (DNA): TGTGCCAGCAGCATACCGGGGCGTCCCAGCACAGATACGCAGTATTTT. The encoded protein is CASSIPGRPSTDTQYF. The J gene is TRBJ2-3, the V gene TRBV7-2, with D perhaps assigned TRBD1 or TRBD2 (5 bases each). The CDR3 consists of 16 residues. Germline values: CDR1 SGHTA, CDR2 FQGNSA. Trimming left V 5 bases short and J 0 bases short, with 15 bases between.

This clonotype was seen many times. This rearrangement joins TRBV12-3 or TRBV12-4 to TRBJ1-1; D is perhaps TRBD1 (5 bases). The length of the CDR3 is 12 residues. V lost 2 bases and J 10 bases, leaving 11 bases between the germline ends. The CDR3 coding sequence is TGTGCCAGCAGTTTATCGGGGGATGGAGCTTTCTTT. Protein sequence: CASSLSGDGAFF.

For this clonotype: A much larger clone lies one base from this, so it may be a read error. The gene calls are TRBV12-3 or TRBV12-4 and TRBJ2-4, with D possibly TRBD1 on 7 matching bases. Deletions cut 8 bases from V and 5 bases from J, with 16 bases between. The CDR3 is made up of 14 amino acids. CDR3 bases: TGTGCCAGCGAAATGCGGGACAGCGAAAACATTCAGTACTTC. Protein sequence: CASEMRDSENIQYF.

V gene TRBV4-1 combines with J gene TRBJ2-7; D is unresolved. The CDR3 spans 14 residues. The V gene's germline CDR1 is MGHRA and CDR2 YSYEKL. The V end was cut by 3 bases, the J end by 5 bases, with 14 bases between. The DNA of the CDR3 is TGCGCCAGCAGCCATCCTCTAGGGCCGGACGAGCAGTACTTC. It translates to CASSHPLGPDEQYF.

This clonotype has only a few counts. The J gene is TRBJ2-3, the V gene TRBV6-4; TRBD2 might be the D (5 bases). The CDR3 runs to 16 residues. Deletions cut 0 bases from V and 0 bases from J, with 10 bases between. The germline V gene encodes CDR1 MRHNA and CDR2 SNTAGT. The CDR3 is CASSDSTGGSTDTQYF. The CDR3 nucleotides read TGTGCCAGCAGTGACTCAACTGGCGGGAGCACAGATACGCAGTATTTT.

This clonotype was seen repeatedly, ten times or more. The chain combines TRBV20-1 with TRBJ1-1; TRBD1 might be the D (5 bases). The germline V gene has CDR1 DFQATT and CDR2 SNEGSKA (reference sequence). The CDR3 sequence is 13 residues long. The ends were cut back, 0 bases at V and 4 bases at J, with 9 bases in the middle. This CDR3 reads CSARDLGGTEAFF. Here the CDR3 DNA reads TGCAGTGCTAGAGATCTCGGGGGCACTGAAGCTTTCTTT.

This clonotype is a singleton in its sample. A much larger clone lies a single base off, so this may be a read error. This rearrangement joins TRBV6-5 to TRBJ1-5; a possible D gene is TRBD1 (5 bases). Germline V gives CDR1 MNHEY, CDR2 SVGAGI. The CDR3 has 15 amino acids. The CDR3 here is CASSYSSGLDQSQHF. CDR3 nucleotide sequence: TGTGCCAGCAGTTACTCCTCAGGGCTTGATCAGTCCCAGCATTTT.

A few counts support this clonotype. This chain connects TRBV4-3 to TRBJ2-7; 8 positions match TRBD2. This CDR3 spans 16 amino acids. Germline CDR1 LGHNA, CDR2 YSLEER. V was pared by 0 bases and J by 2 bases, with 6 bases of the junction left unmatched. The CDR3 loop is CASSQDTGGATYEQYF. The CDR3 DNA is TGCGCCAGCAGCCAAGATACCGGGGGGGCTACCTACGAGCAGTACTTC.

About this clonotype: A junction boundary mismatches the germline segment, possibly from a read error. The rearrangement uses TRBV4-1 and TRBJ1-1; D not certain. In germline, CDR1 is MGHRA, CDR2 YSYEKL. The CDR3 runs to 15 residues. CDR3 nucleotide sequence: TGCGCCTGCAGCCAAGCGAGTTCTAGAAACACTGAAGCTTTCTTT. This translates into CACSQASSRNTEAFF.

Of note for this clonotype: This clone may be a read error of a much larger clone one base away. CDR3 sequence (DNA): TGTGCCACCAACAGAGTAGGGCAGCTAAATGAGCAGTTCTTC. Protein sequence: CATNRVGQLNEQFF. This chain links TRBV15 with TRBJ2-1; D is unclear. The V gene's germline CDR1 is LNHNV and CDR2 YYDKDF (reference sequence). The CDR3 extends over 14 amino acids.

This clonotype was detected ten times or more. This CDR3 is CASSSRSGGAEDTQYF. The CDR3 DNA reads as TGCGCCAGCAGCTCGCGTAGCGGGGGGGCCGAGGATACGCAGTATTTT. The chain joins TRBV4-3 to TRBJ2-3; 11 bases fit TRBD2. Germline loops: CDR1 LGHNA, CDR2 YSLEER. With 5 bases clipped from V and 6 bases from J, the junction kept 10 bases outside the gene matches. CDR3 length equals 16 residues.

The chain employs TRBV19 and TRBJ2-7; 9 positions agree with TRBD1. The CDR3 has 15 amino acids. Unmatched junction bases numbered 6, after V lost 4 bases and J lost 2 bases. Germline V gives CDR1 LNHDA, CDR2 SQIVND (reference sequence). CDR3 DNA: TGTGCCAGTAGTAGAGGGACAGGGACGACCTACGAGCAGTACTTC. This translates into CASSRGTGTTYEQYF.

CDR3 amino acids: CASMKVTGGDTGELFF. The CDR3 DNA reads TGCGCCAGCATGAAAGTGACAGGGGGCGACACCGGGGAGCTGTTTTTT. The J gene is TRBJ2-2, the V gene TRBV10-1; 10 bases agree with TRBD1. The ends lost 7 bases at V and 3 bases at J; junction bases unmatched: 8. CDR1 is WNHNN, CDR2 SYGVQD, per germline (reference sequence). The CDR3 totals 16 residues.

This clonotype has a count of ten or more. The chain uses TRBV20-1 and TRBJ1-1, with D unresolved. V shed 6 bases and J shed 0 bases, with 5 bases lying between them. CDR3 size: 11 residues. Looked up from germline, CDR1 is DFQATT and CDR2 is SNEGSKA (reference sequence). The CDR3 loop reads CSAYLNTEAFF. The CDR3 DNA is TGCAGTGCCTATTTGAACACTGAAGCTTTCTTT.

This clonotype was found a few times. The chain combines TRBV30 with TRBJ1-1; D ambiguous. V was clipped by 2 bases and J by 1 base, with 8 bases between them. The V gene's germline CDR1 is GTSNPN and CDR2 SVGIG (reference sequence). The CDR3 contains 13 residues. The chain's CDR3 is CAWSHGRNTEAFF. CDR3 coding DNA: TGTGCCTGGAGTCATGGAAGGAACACTGAAGCTTTCTTT. Looking up the rest from reference TRBV30 and TRBJ1-1 gives the full variable domain: SQTIHQWPATLVQPVGSPLSLECTVEGTSNPNLYWYRQAAGRGLQLLFYSVGIGQISSEVPQNLSASRPQDRQFILSSKKLLLSDSGFYLCAWSHGRNTEAFFGQGTRLTVV.

The rearrangement links TRBV30 to TRBJ1-1, with a tentative D call TRBD1 (5 bases). Trimming shortened V by 3 bases and J by 1 base, and 9 bases separated the two germline ends. Germline CDR1 is GTSNPN and CDR2 is SVGIG (reference sequence). CDR3 length equals 13 residues. The CDR3 DNA reads as TGTGCCTGGAGGCGAAGGGGGAACACTGAAGCTTTCTTT. Its protein is CAWRRRGNTEAFF.

In its sample, this clonotype was seen a few times. The chain links TRBV6-6 to TRBJ1-5, with a possible D match to TRBD1 (6 bases). V was clipped by 6 bases and J by 5 bases, with 20 bases between them. Germline V gene sequence: CDR1 MNHNY, CDR2 SVGAGI (reference sequence). The CDR3 has 16 residues. The CDR3 loop reads CASSPRDTDLDQPQHF. The CDR3 DNA reads TGTGCCAGCAGCCCCCGGGACACAGATCTCGATCAGCCCCAGCATTTT.

The chain is built from TRBV15 and TRBJ2-1; D is ambiguous. Per germline, CDR1 LNHNV and CDR2 YYDKDF (reference sequence). The V gene lost 1 base and the J gene lost 1 base, with 11 bases spanning the gap. CDR3 length equals 16 residues. Here the CDR3 reads CATSRVGISSYNEQFF. CDR3 nucleotide sequence: TGTGCCACCAGCAGAGTTGGCATAAGTTCCTACAATGAGCAGTTCTTC.

Comment on this clonotype: A much bigger clone sits one base away, suggesting this may be a read error. V is TRBV4-3 and J is TRBJ1-2, with a weak D call TRBD1 (5 bases). The CDR3 is made up of 15 amino acids. Trimming cost V 1 base and J 2 bases, with 11 bases left between them. Germline-derived CDR1 and CDR2 are LGHNA and YSLEER. CDR3 loop: CASSQADGANYGYTF. CDR3 in DNA: TGCGCCAGCAGCCAAGCGGACGGGGCCAACTATGGCTACACCTTC.

At least ten counts were recorded for this clonotype. This chain links TRBV7-6 with TRBJ2-5; 7 positions match TRBD2. The junction had 8 bases not matched to a gene; V was cut back by 5 bases and J by 5 bases. The CDR3 loop spans 14 amino acids. From germline, CDR1 is SGHVS and CDR2 FNYEAQ. In DNA form, the CDR3 reads TGTGCCAGCAGCCAAAACCTAGCGGTGGAGACCCAGTACTTC. Encoded protein: CASSQNLAVETQYF.